The 28 T cell receptor beta chains below all came from one sample that was sequenced in a study of Tregs in tolerant kidney transplant recipients (dated 2019 in TCRdb). Transplants used related donors with nonmyeloablative bone marrow transplantation; mixed chimerism was transient in the human trials. The library came from the immunoSEQ multiplex PCR assay. Entries here come from immuneACCESS through TCRdb and include only in-frame sequences with V and J called. Some clones fail to appear in such tables; in the studies checked, an unresolved V gene covers under half of the shortfall, and the cause of the remainder is unknown. The sample table records 65,000 to 85,000 clones; roughly 90% of these occur just once. The ten largest account for roughly 1.5% of the sample. The sample was CD4+ T cells from blood (PBMCs), taken 24 months after the transplant. Receptors were obtained from a human patient who received a combined kidney and bone marrow transplant. After a transplant, the graft donor may have provided part of the T cells.

The J gene is TRBJ2-1, the V gene TRBV11-3; 8 bases are a match to TRBD1. Germline CDR1 reads SGHNT; CDR2 reads YENEEA. The CDR3 loop spans 16 amino acids. With 5 bases clipped from V and 6 bases from J, the junction kept 12 bases outside the gene matches. The CDR3 bases are TGTGCCAGCAGCGTACCGGACAGGGTATTGAGCAATGAGCAGTTCTTC. As protein: CASSVPDRVLSNEQFF.

The chain links TRBV6-5 to TRBJ2-7; 7 positions agree with TRBD1. Germline assignment: CDR1 MNHEY and CDR2 SVGAGI. The CDR3 is 15 amino acids. V dropped 4 bases and J dropped 2; count of bases not matched to a gene: 8. The chain's CDR3 is CASSSYDRVPYEQYF. The CDR3 DNA sequence: TGTGCCAGCAGTTCCTACGACAGGGTCCCCTACGAGCAGTACTTC.

The rearrangement joins TRBV7-3 to TRBJ1-2; D gene unclear. This CDR3 is 14 amino acids long. The germline V and J ends were trimmed by 5 bases and 2 bases, with 12 bases remaining between them. CDR1 is SGHTA, CDR2 FQGTGA, per germline. In nucleotides, the CDR3 is TGTGCCAGCAGCCCCAACGACTTCAACTATGGCTACACCTTC. Protein sequence: CASSPNDFNYGYTF.

The chain joins TRBV4-3 to TRBJ2-3; D gene uncertain. V lost 3 bases and J lost 4, with 11 bases in between. Germline CDR1 reads LGHNA; CDR2 reads YSLEER. The CDR3 spans 14 residues. This chain's CDR3 is CASSQPGRPDTQYF. The CDR3 DNA sequence: TGCGCCAGCAGCCAGCCAGGAAGGCCAGATACGCAGTATTTT.

The chain joins TRBV7-3 to TRBJ2-2; 12 nucleotides agree with TRBD1. The CDR3 consists of 18 residues. CDR1 is SGHTA, CDR2 FQGTGA, per germline. V lost 5 bases, J lost 2 bases, and 9 bases stayed unmatched. CDR3: CASSVAGTGGFNTGELFF. The CDR3 DNA is TGTGCCAGCAGCGTCGCCGGGACAGGGGGCTTCAACACCGGGGAGCTGTTTTTT. Looking up the rest from reference TRBV7-3 and TRBJ2-2 gives the full variable domain: GAGVSQTPSNKVTEKGKYVELRCDPISGHTALYWYRQSLGQGPEFLIYFQGTGAADDSGLPNDRFFAVRPEGSVSTLKIQRTERGDSAVYLCASSVAGTGGFNTGELFFGEGSRLTVL.

This chain links TRBV27 with TRBJ2-5, with 8 positions matching TRBD2. Germline lookup yields CDR1 MNHEY and CDR2 SMNVEV (reference sequence). This CDR3 has 14 amino acids. V was pared by 5 bases and J by 5 bases, with 7 bases of the junction left unmatched. For the CDR3, the DNA is TGTGCCAGCAGTCTCCGGACTAGCAGGGAGACCCAGTACTTC. As protein: CASSLRTSRETQYF.

The V call is TRBV15, the J call TRBJ2-7, with 12 bases identical to TRBD1. V shed 0 bases, J shed 2 bases, and the junction held 11 bases outside the gene matches. The CDR3 spans 19 residues. Germline CDR1 LNHNV, CDR2 YYDKDF (reference sequence). The CDR3 DNA follows: TGTGCCACCAGCAGAGATCCCGGGACAGGGGGCGGAATAGCCTACGAGCAGTACTTC. Its translation is CATSRDPGTGGGIAYEQYF.

This clone showed up just a few times. CDR3 nucleotides: TGCGCCAGCAGCCAAGATAGGGGGACAGCTAGCACAGATACGCAGTATTTT. Protein sequence: CASSQDRGTASTDTQYF. The chain carries TRBV4-1 and TRBJ2-3, with 7 bases aligning to TRBD1. CDR1 and CDR2 from the germline V gene are MGHRA and YSYEKL. After removal of 0 bases from V and 0 bases from J, the junction contained 6 bases not matched to a gene. The length of the CDR3 is 17 residues.

V gene TRBV5-1 combines with J gene TRBJ1-1; 7 positions match TRBD1. This CDR3 contains 14 residues. With V trimmed by 4 bases and J by 7 bases, 10 bases remained unmatched. Germline V lookup: CDR1 SGHRS, CDR2 YFSETQ. The DNA for the CDR3 is TGCGCCAGCAGCCTTTCGACAGGGTACCTTGAAGCTTTCTTT. Translating gives CASSLSTGYLEAFF. The variable domain in full, with the rest retrieved from reference TRBV5-1 and TRBJ1-1, is KAGVTQTPRYLIKTRGQQVTLSCSPISGHRSVSWYQQTPGQGLQFLFEYFSETQRNKGNFPGRFSGRQFSNSRSEMNVSTLELGDSALYLCASSLSTGYLEAFFGQGTRLTVV.

The J gene is TRBJ1-1, the V gene TRBV7-8; a weak D match, TRBD1 (5 bases). CDR1 is SGHVS, CDR2 FQNEAQ, per germline. The V and J ends lost 2 bases and 7 bases respectively, with 14 bases between them. The CDR3 runs to 14 residues. The CDR3 DNA follows: TGTGCCAGCAGCTTAAGGCAGGGCCACAATGAAGCTTTCTTT. It yields the protein CASSLRQGHNEAFF.

The rearrangement links TRBV27 to TRBJ2-6, with D possibly TRBD2 on 6 matching bases. The CDR3 has 16 amino acids. The V end was cut by 3 bases, the J end by 3 bases, with 12 bases between. CDR1 is MNHEY, CDR2 SMNVEV, per germline (reference sequence). The DNA of the CDR3 is TGTGCCAGCAGTTTGTTGCGGGGCGGTGGGGCCAACGTCCTGACTTTC. Protein: CASSLLRGGGANVLTF.

This clone appeared a few times. V and J are TRBV11-2 and TRBJ1-2; no definite D call. This CDR3 comprises 13 residues. Trimming removed 1 base from V and 8 bases from J, with 11 bases in between. Germline CDR1 is SGHAT and CDR2 is FQNNGV. The CDR3 nucleotides are TGTGCCAGCAGCTTAGGTCCCAGTTGGGGCTACACCTTC. Residues: CASSLGPSWGYTF.

This chain connects TRBV27 to TRBJ1-5; the match to TRBD1 covers 7 bases. In germline, CDR1 is MNHEY, CDR2 SMNVEV (reference sequence). Trimming removed 5 bases from V and 5 bases from J; junction bases left unmatched: 18. The CDR3 has 18 residues. The CDR3 is CASSRGGTAHPMYQPQHF. The CDR3, as DNA: TGTGCCAGCAGTAGAGGAGGGACAGCCCACCCAATGTATCAGCCCCAGCATTTT.

The CDR3 DNA reads TGTGCCAGCAGTGGCGCCGGGACAGGGGAAGTAGGCAATCAGCCCCAGCATTTT. This codes for CASSGAGTGEVGNQPQHF. V and J are TRBV28 and TRBJ1-5; 10 bases agree with TRBD1. This CDR3 contains 18 residues. Germline CDR1 reads MDHEN; CDR2 reads SYDVKM. Unmatched junction bases numbered 12, after V lost 5 bases and J lost 2 bases. The full variable domain, completed using reference TRBV28 and TRBJ1-5, is DVKVTQSSRYLVKRTGEKVFLECVQDMDHENMFWYRQDPGLGLRLIYFSYDVKMKEKGDIPEGYSVSREKKERFSLILESASTNQTSMYLCASSGAGTGEVGNQPQHFGDGTRLSIL.

This chain connects TRBV6-1 to TRBJ1-2, with TRBD1 identical over 7 bases. The V and J ends lost 5 bases and 8 bases, in that order; junction bases with no gene match: 8. CDR3 size: 13 residues. Germline V gene lookup returns CDR1 MNHNS and CDR2 SASEGT. The CDR3 DNA sequence: TGTGCCAGCAGTCAAATCAGGGGGAAAGGCTACACCTTC. Amino acid sequence: CASSQIRGKGYTF.

The chain is built from TRBV7-9 and TRBJ1-1, with no clear D. Per germline, CDR1 SEHNR and CDR2 FQNEAQ (reference sequence). The CDR3 extends over 13 amino acids. The V end was cut by 5 bases, the J end by 0 bases, with 7 bases between. Here the CDR3 reads CASSVQVNTEAFF. The CDR3 region has the DNA TGTGCCAGCAGCGTGCAGGTGAACACTGAAGCTTTCTTT.

CDR3 amino acids: CASSQEGGRLYIQYF. CDR3 nucleotides: TGCGCCAGCAGCCAAGAAGGGGGCAGGTTATACATTCAGTACTTC. The chain is built from TRBV4-1 and TRBJ2-4; 7 nucleotides line up with TRBD1. Germline V gene data show CDR1 as MGHRA and CDR2 as YSYEKL. The junction had 7 bases not matched to a gene; V was cut back by 0 bases and J by 8 bases. The CDR3 is 15 amino acids.

V usage is TRBV11-3 and J usage is TRBJ2-1, with 15 positions matching TRBD2. Losses at the gene ends were 4 bases for V and 4 bases for J; bases not matched to a gene: 8. Germline V gene lookup returns CDR1 SGHNT and CDR2 YENEEA. The length of the CDR3 is 18 residues. CDR3 sequence: CASSSSKGLAGGYNEQFF. DNA for the CDR3: TGTGCCAGCAGCTCCTCAAAAGGACTAGCGGGGGGGTACAATGAGCAGTTCTTC.

The rearrangement uses TRBV10-2 and TRBJ2-1, with D possibly being TRBD2 (5 bases). CDR1 is WSHSY and CDR2 is SAAADI in the germline V gene. The V and J ends lost 7 bases and 8 bases respectively, with 15 bases between them. This CDR3 has 13 amino acids. CDR3 in DNA: TGCGCCAGCATCGGGGAAATCCGGGATGAGCAGTTCTTC. This codes for CASIGEIRDEQFF.

The chain recombines TRBV4-2 with TRBJ2-5, with 8 bases matching TRBD1. Gene TRBJ2-7 matches the end of the DNA better, so the J call may be wrong. CDR3 length: 15 residues. CDR1 is LGHNA and CDR2 is YNFKEQ in the germline V gene. CDR3 residues: CASSTLSGQGYEQYF. CDR3 nucleotides: TGTGCCAGCAGCACTCTGTCAGGACAGGGCTACGAGCAGTACTTC.

The chain joins TRBV11-2 to TRBJ1-1; 7 positions match TRBD1. V was pared by 5 bases and J by 8 bases, with 17 bases of the junction left unmatched. The CDR3 runs to 16 residues. Per germline, CDR1 SGHAT and CDR2 FQNNGV. CDR3 protein: CASSPSGHRGFTEAFF. The CDR3 DNA reads TGTGCCAGCAGCCCCAGCGGGCACAGGGGATTTACGGAAGCTTTCTTT.

The V call is TRBV7-6, the J call TRBJ2-1; 12 positions agree with TRBD2. Trimming at V came to 2 bases and at J to 4 bases, leaving 12 bases not matched to a gene. This CDR3 spans 19 amino acids. Germline V gene data show CDR1 as SGHVS and CDR2 as FNYEAQ. The CDR3 loop reads CASSLSRLAGGPGYNEQFF. CDR3 bases: TGTGCCAGCAGCTTATCTCGCCTAGCGGGAGGGCCTGGGTACAATGAGCAGTTCTTC.

The chain has TRBV19 and TRBJ2-7; possible D gene TRBD2, 5 bases. The length of the CDR3 is 13 residues. Germline V gene data show CDR1 as LNHDA and CDR2 as SQIVND (reference sequence). DNA for the CDR3: TGTGCTACCGATTCCGGGGTTGGATACGAGCAGTACTTC. It codes for CATDSGVGYEQYF.

The rearrangement links TRBV4-3 to TRBJ2-5, with TRBD2 matching 12 bases. Germline assignment: CDR1 LGHNA and CDR2 YSLEER. The CDR3 spans 16 residues. V was clipped by 4 bases and J by 4 bases; unmatched bases: 7. In DNA form, the CDR3 reads TGCGCCAGCAGCCGGGGCCTAGCGGGGGGGCGAGAGACCCAGTACTTC. It codes for CASSRGLAGGRETQYF.

This clone was observed once. The chain carries TRBV23-1 and TRBJ1-4, with a tentative D call TRBD1 (6 bases). TRBV23-1 is known as an ORF, though its function is uncertain. The CDR3 consists of 17 residues. V was pared by 2 bases and J by 5 bases, with 18 bases between. The chain's CDR3 is CASSQPQGDKENEKLFF. The CDR3 bases are TGCGCCAGCAGTCAACCCCAAGGGGACAAAGAAAATGAAAAACTGTTTTTT.

The chain couples TRBV5-1 to TRBJ2-7, with 13 bases identical to TRBD2. Germline CDR1 and CDR2: SGHRS and YFSETQ. J lost 6 bases, V lost 4 bases, and 7 bases had no gene match. The CDR3 is 15 amino acids. The CDR3 coding sequence is TGCGCCAGCAGCCCAGGACTAGCGGGAGTGGTCGAGCAGTACTTC. Encoded protein: CASSPGLAGVVEQYF.

The V gene is TRBV11-2, the J gene TRBJ1-2, with D hard to call. The CDR3 runs to 11 residues. CDR1 is SGHAT and CDR2 is FQNNGV in the germline V gene. Between the trimmed V and J ends, which lost 1 base and 7 bases, there was a span of 4 bases. The CDR3, as DNA: TGTGCCAGCAGCTTAGGTCTTGGCTACACCTTC. This encodes CASSLGLGYTF.

The CDR3 DNA is TGTGCCAGCAGCGGGAAATCGGGGGACACTGAAGCTTTCTTT. It is translated as CASSGKSGDTEAFF. This chain connects TRBV7-2 to TRBJ1-1; D perhaps matches TRBD1 (5 bases). Trimming removed 5 bases from V and 3 bases from J, with 13 bases in between. The CDR3 loop spans 14 amino acids. Germline CDR1 reads SGHTA; CDR2 reads FQGNSA.